This section outlines one T cell receptor beta chain sequence together with its context. The antigen this receptor binds is unknown. Base quality data are lacking; no much larger clone is found one base away. This entry belongs to a study of OX40 agonist ivuxolimab in advanced cancers. With regard to the full study: Ivuxolimab was an agonistic, fully human IgG2 monoclonal antibody directed against OX40 (CD134), a costimulatory receptor. Intravenous ivuxolimab was administered to patients every 2 weeks at six dose levels: 0.01, 0.1, 0.3, 1.5, 3 and 10 mg/kg. Among the roughly 50 dose-escalation patients, about 19 had hepatocellular carcinoma, roughly 15 melanoma, 9 renal cell carcinoma and 9 head and neck cancer. The dose-escalation cohort was over 70% male with a mean age of approximately 59 years, ranging from 23 to 79. Patients were allowed to have had prior anti-PD-1, anti-PD-L1 or anti-CTLA-4 therapy, and more than 35% of the dose-escalation patients had been treated with checkpoint inhibitors. Partial responses were achieved by three dose-escalation patients, of whom one had hepatocellular carcinoma and two had cutaneous melanoma. The point of sequencing TCRbeta in the periphery was to test whether ivuxolimab changed TCR sequence diversity and drove clonal T-cell expansion. The paper reports the monotherapy dose-escalation portion (N ≈ 50 patients) of the phase I ivuxolimab trial. Summary of the overall study and its limitations: The antigen specificity of the peripheral T cells that underwent clonal expansion was not determined. After ivuxolimab, more expanded clones were found on average in CD8+ T cells than in CD4+ T cells. Partial responders in the 0.1-3.0 mg/kg groups had among the lowest normalized peripheral clonal expansion, especially among CD8+ T cells. Low levels of normalized T-cell clonal expansion were also seen in some nonresponding patients. At doses from 0.1 to 3.0 mg/kg, clonal expansion was seen in both CD4+ and CD8+ blood T cells between baseline and week 6.

CDR1 MNHNY and CDR2 SVGAGI were looked up in the germline V gene (reference sequence). Including the terminal cysteine and phenylalanine, the CDR3 comprises 14 residues. Kept here is only the CDR3 DNA, which spans 42 bases and is read in frame from base 1. The V end loses 6 bases and the J end loses 2 bases, and a stretch of 14 bases separates them. The trial excluded patients who had a history of autoimmune disease or were on systemic immunosuppression. Peripheral blood for TCR sequencing was collected from all dose cohorts at baseline, on cycle 4 day 1, and on cycle 7 day 1. Samples were obtained from an open-label, multicenter, first-in-human phase I dose-escalation trial of ivuxolimab. Adults with locally advanced or metastatic melanoma, renal cell carcinoma, hepatocellular carcinoma or head and neck squamous cell carcinoma were enrolled in the trial. Before TCR sequencing, CD4+ T cells and CD8+ T cells were sorted from peripheral blood as separate populations.

Genomic DNA was extracted from sorted cells for sequencing of the TCRbeta CDR3 region. The immunoSEQ Assay was used to sequence the TCRbeta CDR3 regions. Drawn from immuneACCESS, this table holds only the in-frame rearrangements with V and J called that TCRdb kept. Clones are partly lost; checked studies trace under half to an unresolved V gene and leave the rest unexplained. This sample has tens of thousands of clones in its table, and 81% of those were observed once. The ten largest clones add up to less than 25% of the sample. Recombination joined TRBV6-6 with TRBJ2-7, and the D gene may be TRBD1, 5 bases matching. Source: CD4+ or CD8+ T cells sorted from blood, taken in a trial of the OX40 agonist ivuxolimab. The receptor was derived from an adult with an advanced solid tumor such as melanoma, head and neck, liver or kidney cancer. The bases read TGTGCCAGCAGATTTAAGGGGCAGACCTACGAGCAGTACTTC. This sequence encodes CASRFKGQTYEQYF.